The 10 T cell receptor beta chains listed next were all sequenced from one sample in a study of regulatory and conventional T cells in RAG deficiency. Blood CD4+ CD25-high CD127-low regulatory T cells supplied the genomic DNA template. Measured with immunoSEQ multiplex PCR; TCRdb has only the in-frame clones, and not every one. The sample records some 20,000 clones, 87% being singletons. Another study also made use of these data, one on regulatory T cells. This second study says: Primers: 52 TRBV forward and 13 TRBJ reverse.

Sequenced sample: Tregs sorted from blood. These receptor sequences come from a human donor in good health.

This clone came up a few times. The chain links TRBV7-8 to TRBJ1-5; 7 nucleotides match TRBD1. The CDR3 consists of 14 residues. Germline V lookup: CDR1 SGHVS, CDR2 FQNEAQ. With V trimmed by 5 bases and J by 3 bases, 4 bases remained unmatched. CDR3 region: CASSIQGYNQPQHF. The DNA for the CDR3 is TGTGCCAGCAGCATACAGGGGTACAATCAGCCCCAGCATTTT.

The chain employs TRBV6-1 and TRBJ1-1, with a tentative D call TRBD1 (5 bases). Trimming stripped 8 bases from V and 7 bases from J, with 11 bases between. The CDR3 sequence is 11 residues long. Germline CDR1 and CDR2: MNHNS and SASEGT. The CDR3 region has the DNA TGTGCCAGCCGGGGGATGGTTGAAGCTTTCTTT. Amino acids: CASRGMVEAFF.

The chain carries TRBV7-3 and TRBJ2-1, with D perhaps TRBD1 (5 bases). V was pared by 1 base and J by 8 bases, with 12 bases between. This CDR3 is 14 amino acids long. Germline assignment: CDR1 SGHTA and CDR2 FQGTGA. CDR3 residues: CASSLMQGPYEQFF. CDR3 nucleotides: TGTGCCAGCAGCTTAATGCAGGGTCCCTATGAGCAGTTCTTC.

The V call is TRBV18, the J call TRBJ1-1; no clear D gene. CDR1 and CDR2 (germline): KGHSH, LQKENI. V gave up 1 base and J gave up 0 bases, with 6 bases separating them. CDR3 size: 14 residues. CDR3 sequence (DNA): TGTGCCAGCTCACCACGACCGCTGAACACTGAAGCTTTCTTT. Its protein product is CASSPRPLNTEAFF.

The rearrangement uses TRBV6-1 and TRBJ2-3; 8 bases fit TRBD2. CDR1 is MNHNS and CDR2 is SASEGT in the germline V gene. The CDR3 sequence is 15 residues long. The trim removed 6 bases at V and 3 bases at J, leaving 8 bases unmatched. The DNA of the CDR3 is TGTGCCAGCAGCCTCGGGGGGGCCGGTACAGATACGCAGTATTTT. It translates to CASSLGGAGTDTQYF.

The genes are TRBV11-1 and TRBJ1-1; a possible D gene is TRBD1 (5 bases). V lost 0 bases and J 6 bases, leaving 17 bases between the germline ends. The CDR3 consists of 16 residues. CDR1 is SGHAT and CDR2 is FQDESV in the germline V gene (reference sequence). CDR3 coding DNA: TGTGCCAGCAGCTTAGCCGTCAAAGGGACCGGGGCTGAAGCTTTCTTT. It codes for CASSLAVKGTGAEAFF.

This clone was counted once. The chain links TRBV5-4 to TRBJ2-5; no firm D call. The V gene lost 4 bases and the J gene lost 5 bases, with 12 bases spanning the gap. Germline V lookup: CDR1 SGHNT, CDR2 YYREEE (reference sequence). This CDR3 spans 13 amino acids. CDR3 amino acids: CASSPRAQETQYF. The CDR3 DNA follows: TGTGCCAGCAGCCCCCGGGCACAGGAGACCCAGTACTTC.

The chain uses TRBV4-1 and TRBJ1-1; TRBD1 matches at 7 bases. The CDR3 loop spans 13 amino acids. The V gene's germline CDR1 is MGHRA and CDR2 YSYEKL. Unmatched junction bases numbered 5, after V lost 4 bases and J lost 6 bases. The chain's CDR3 is CASSRGTAAEAFF. The CDR3 coding sequence is TGCGCCAGCAGCCGAGGGACAGCCGCTGAAGCTTTCTTT.

The chain is built from TRBV27 and TRBJ1-2; a weak D match, TRBD1 (6 bases). With 3 bases removed from V and 6 bases from J, the gap between germline ends came to 14 bases. CDR1 is MNHEY, CDR2 SMNVEV, per germline (reference sequence). The CDR3 length is 14 residues. CDR3 amino acids: CASSFRGLSDGYTF. The DNA for the CDR3 is TGTGCCAGCAGTTTCAGGGGATTATCGGATGGCTACACCTTC.

CDR3 sequence: CASSEILMNTEAFF. CDR3 DNA sequence: TGTGCCAGCAGTGAAATCCTTATGAACACTGAAGCTTTCTTT. The rearrangement links TRBV2 to TRBJ1-1; D uncertain. This CDR3 has 14 residues. Germline V lookup: CDR1 SNHLY, CDR2 FYNNEI. The germline V and J ends were trimmed by 2 bases and 0 bases, with 7 bases remaining between them.